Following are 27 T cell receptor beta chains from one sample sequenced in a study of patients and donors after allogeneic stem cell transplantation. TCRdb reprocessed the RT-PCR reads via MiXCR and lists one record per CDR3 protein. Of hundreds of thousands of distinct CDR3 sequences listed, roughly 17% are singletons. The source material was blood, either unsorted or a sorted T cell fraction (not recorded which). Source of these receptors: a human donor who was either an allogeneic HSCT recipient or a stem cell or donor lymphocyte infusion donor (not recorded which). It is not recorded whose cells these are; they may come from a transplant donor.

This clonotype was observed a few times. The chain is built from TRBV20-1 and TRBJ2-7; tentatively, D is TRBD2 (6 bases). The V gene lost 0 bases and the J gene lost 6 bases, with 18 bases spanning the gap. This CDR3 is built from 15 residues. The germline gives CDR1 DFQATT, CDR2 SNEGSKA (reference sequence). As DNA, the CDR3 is TGCAGTGCTAGAGATCTCCTGGGACTCCCTGGCGAGCAGTACTTC. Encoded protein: CSARDLLGLPGEQYF.

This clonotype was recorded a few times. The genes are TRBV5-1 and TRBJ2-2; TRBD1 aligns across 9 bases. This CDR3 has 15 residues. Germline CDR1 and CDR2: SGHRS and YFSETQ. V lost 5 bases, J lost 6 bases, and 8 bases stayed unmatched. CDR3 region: CASRLSGTGPGELFF. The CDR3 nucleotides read TGCGCCAGCAGACTTTCCGGGACAGGGCCCGGGGAGCTGTTTTTT.

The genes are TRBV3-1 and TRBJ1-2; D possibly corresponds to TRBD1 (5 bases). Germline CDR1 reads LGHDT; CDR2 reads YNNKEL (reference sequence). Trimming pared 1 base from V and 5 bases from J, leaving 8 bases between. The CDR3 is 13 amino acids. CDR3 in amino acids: CASSQGGPYGYTF. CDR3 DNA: TGTGCCAGCAGCCAAGGGGGCCCGTATGGCTACACCTTC. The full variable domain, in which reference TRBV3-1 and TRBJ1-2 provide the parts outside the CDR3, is DTAVSQTPKYLVTQMGNDKSIKCEQNLGHDTMYWYKQDSKKFLKIMFSYNNKELIINETVPNRFSPKSPDKAHLNLHINSLELGDSAVYFCASSQGGPYGYTFGSGTRLTVV.

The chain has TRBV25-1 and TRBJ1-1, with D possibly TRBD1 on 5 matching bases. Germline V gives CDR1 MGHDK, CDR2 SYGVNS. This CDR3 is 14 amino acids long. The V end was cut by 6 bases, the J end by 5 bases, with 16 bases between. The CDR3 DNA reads TGTGCCAGCAGACCCGGAGGGGCGATGACTGAAGCTTTCTTT. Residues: CASRPGGAMTEAFF.

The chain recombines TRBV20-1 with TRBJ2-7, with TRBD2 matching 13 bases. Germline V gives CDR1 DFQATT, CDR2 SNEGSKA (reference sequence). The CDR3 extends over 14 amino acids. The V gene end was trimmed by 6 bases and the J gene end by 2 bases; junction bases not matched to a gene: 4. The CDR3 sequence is CSAKGLAGAYEQYF. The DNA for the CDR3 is TGCAGTGCAAAAGGACTAGCGGGAGCCTACGAGCAGTACTTC.

The CDR3 protein is CSAIGASRWNEQFF. For the CDR3, the DNA is TGCAGTGCTATAGGGGCTAGCCGATGGAATGAGCAGTTCTTC. This rearrangement joins TRBV20-1 to TRBJ2-1; D might be TRBD1 or TRBD2, each matching 5 bases. CDR1 is DFQATT, CDR2 SNEGSKA, per germline (reference sequence). Trimming cost V 4 bases and J 7 bases, with 17 bases left between them. The CDR3 is 14 residues long.

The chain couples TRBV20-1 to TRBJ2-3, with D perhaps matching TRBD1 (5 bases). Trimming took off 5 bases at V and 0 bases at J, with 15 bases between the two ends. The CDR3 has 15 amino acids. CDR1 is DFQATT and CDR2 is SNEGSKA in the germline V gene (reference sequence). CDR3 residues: CSAPNDRLSTDTQYF. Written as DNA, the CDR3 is TGCAGTGCTCCCAACGACAGACTTAGCACAGATACGCAGTATTTT.

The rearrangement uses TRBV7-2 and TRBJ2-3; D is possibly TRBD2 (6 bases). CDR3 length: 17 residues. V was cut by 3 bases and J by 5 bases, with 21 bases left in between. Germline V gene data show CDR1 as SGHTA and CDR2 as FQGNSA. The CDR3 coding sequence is TGTGCCAGCAGCTTGGCTCAGGTGCGGGGTCCAATAGATACGCAGTATTTT. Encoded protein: CASSLAQVRGPIDTQYF.

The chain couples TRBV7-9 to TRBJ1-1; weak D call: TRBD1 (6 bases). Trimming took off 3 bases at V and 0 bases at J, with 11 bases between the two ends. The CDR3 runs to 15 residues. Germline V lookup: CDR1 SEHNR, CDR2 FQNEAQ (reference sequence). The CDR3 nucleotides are TGTGCCAGCAGCTTTCGGGGGCCTATGAACACTGAAGCTTTCTTT. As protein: CASSFRGPMNTEAFF.

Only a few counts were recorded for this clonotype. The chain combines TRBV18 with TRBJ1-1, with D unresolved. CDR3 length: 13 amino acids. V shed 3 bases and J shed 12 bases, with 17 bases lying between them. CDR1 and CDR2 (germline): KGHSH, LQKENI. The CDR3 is CASSPTTETKPFF. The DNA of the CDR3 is TGTGCCAGCTCACCCACTACGGAGACAAAGCCTTTCTTT.

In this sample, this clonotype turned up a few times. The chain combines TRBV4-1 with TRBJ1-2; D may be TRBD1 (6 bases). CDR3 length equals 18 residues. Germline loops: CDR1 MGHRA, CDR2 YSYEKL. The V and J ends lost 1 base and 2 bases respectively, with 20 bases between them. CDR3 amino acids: CASSQAPKGGRKNYGYTF. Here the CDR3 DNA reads TGCGCCAGCAGCCAAGCCCCGAAAGGGGGAAGGAAAAACTATGGCTACACCTTC.

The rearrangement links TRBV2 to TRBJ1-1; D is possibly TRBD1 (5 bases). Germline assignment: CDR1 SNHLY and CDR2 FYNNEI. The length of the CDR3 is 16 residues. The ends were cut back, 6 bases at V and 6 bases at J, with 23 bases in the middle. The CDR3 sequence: CASRTDIRQRVSEAFF. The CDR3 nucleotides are TGTGCCAGCAGGACGGACATTAGGCAGCGGGTATCTGAAGCTTTCTTT.

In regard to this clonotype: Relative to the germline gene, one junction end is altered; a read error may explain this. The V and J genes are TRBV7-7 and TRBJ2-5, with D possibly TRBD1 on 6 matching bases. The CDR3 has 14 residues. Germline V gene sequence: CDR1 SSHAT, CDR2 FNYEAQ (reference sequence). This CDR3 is CASSPQGRQETQYF. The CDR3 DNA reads TGTGCTAGCAGCCCCCAGGGGCGCCAAGAGACCCAGTACTTC.

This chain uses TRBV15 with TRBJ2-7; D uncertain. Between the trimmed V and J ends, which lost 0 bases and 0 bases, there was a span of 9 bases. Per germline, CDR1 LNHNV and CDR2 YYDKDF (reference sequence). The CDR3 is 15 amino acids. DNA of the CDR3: TGTGCCACCAGCAGAGAACGGTTCATCTCCTACGAGCAGTACTTC. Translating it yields CATSRERFISYEQYF.

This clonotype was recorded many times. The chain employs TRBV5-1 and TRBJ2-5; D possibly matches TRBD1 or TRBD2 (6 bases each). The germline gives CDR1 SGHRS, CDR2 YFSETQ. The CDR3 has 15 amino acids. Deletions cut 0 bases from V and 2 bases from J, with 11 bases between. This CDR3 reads CASSLARGAQETQYF. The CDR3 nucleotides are TGCGCCAGCAGCTTGGCTAGGGGGGCTCAAGAGACCCAGTACTTC.

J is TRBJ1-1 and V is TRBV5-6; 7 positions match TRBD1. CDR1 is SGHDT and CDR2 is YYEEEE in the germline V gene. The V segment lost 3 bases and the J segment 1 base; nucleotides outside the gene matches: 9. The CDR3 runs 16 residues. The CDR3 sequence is CASSSFAGQKNTEAFF. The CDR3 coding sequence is TGTGCCAGCAGCTCATTTGCGGGACAGAAGAACACTGAAGCTTTCTTT.

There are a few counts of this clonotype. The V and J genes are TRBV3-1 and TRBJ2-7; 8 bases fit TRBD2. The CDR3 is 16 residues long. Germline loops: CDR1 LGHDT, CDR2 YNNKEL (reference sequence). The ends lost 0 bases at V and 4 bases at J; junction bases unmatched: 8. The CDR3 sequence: CASSQEIAGLPYEQYF. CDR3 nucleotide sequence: TGTGCCAGCAGCCAAGAAATAGCGGGACTGCCTTACGAGCAGTACTTC.

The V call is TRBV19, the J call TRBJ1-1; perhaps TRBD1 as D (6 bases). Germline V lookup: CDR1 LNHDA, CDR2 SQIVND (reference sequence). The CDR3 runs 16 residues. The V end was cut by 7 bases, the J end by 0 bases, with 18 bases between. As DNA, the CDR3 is TGTGCCAGTACTAACTCGGACAGCGCTTTGAACACTGAAGCTTTCTTT. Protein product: CASTNSDSALNTEAFF.

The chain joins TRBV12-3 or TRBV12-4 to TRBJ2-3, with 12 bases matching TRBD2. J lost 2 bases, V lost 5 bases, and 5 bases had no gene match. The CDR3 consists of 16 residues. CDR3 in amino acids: CASSPSGGAFTDTQYF. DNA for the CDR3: TGTGCCAGCAGTCCTAGCGGGGGGGCCTTCACAGATACGCAGTATTTT.

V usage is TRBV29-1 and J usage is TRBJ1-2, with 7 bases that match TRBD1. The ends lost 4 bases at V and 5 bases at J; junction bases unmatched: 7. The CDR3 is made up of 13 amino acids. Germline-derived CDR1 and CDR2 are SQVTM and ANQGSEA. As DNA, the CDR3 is TGCAGCGTTGTAGTTGACAGGGCTTATGGCTACACCTTC. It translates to CSVVVDRAYGYTF.

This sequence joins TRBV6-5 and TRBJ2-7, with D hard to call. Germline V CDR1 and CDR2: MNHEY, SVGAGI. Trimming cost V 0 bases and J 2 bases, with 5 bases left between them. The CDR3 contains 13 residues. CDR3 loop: CASSYSGPYEQYF. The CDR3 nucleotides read TGTGCCAGCAGTTACTCCGGTCCCTACGAGCAGTACTTC.

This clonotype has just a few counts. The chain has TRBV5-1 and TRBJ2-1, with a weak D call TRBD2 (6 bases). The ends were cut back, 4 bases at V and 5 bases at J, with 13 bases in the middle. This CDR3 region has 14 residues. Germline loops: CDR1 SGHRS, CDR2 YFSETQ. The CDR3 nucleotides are TGCGCCAGCAGCGCGGACTATGGTAACAATGAGCAGTTCTTC. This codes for CASSADYGNNEQFF.

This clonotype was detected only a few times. The CDR3 region is CASSSQLGLMDTQYF. The CDR3, as DNA: TGCGCCAGCAGCTCTCAGTTGGGGCTCATGGATACGCAGTATTTT. The rearrangement uses TRBV5-1 and TRBJ2-3; TRBD1 might be the D (5 bases). The CDR3 sequence is 15 residues long. Germline V gene data show CDR1 as SGHRS and CDR2 as YFSETQ. V gave up 3 bases and J gave up 6 bases, with 17 bases separating them.

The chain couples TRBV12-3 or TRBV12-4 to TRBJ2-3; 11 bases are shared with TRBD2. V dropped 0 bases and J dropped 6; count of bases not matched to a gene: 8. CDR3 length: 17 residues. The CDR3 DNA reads TGTGCCAGCAGTTTAGCGCTAGCGGGAGGTCTTAGGGATACGCAGTATTTT. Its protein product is CASSLALAGGLRDTQYF.

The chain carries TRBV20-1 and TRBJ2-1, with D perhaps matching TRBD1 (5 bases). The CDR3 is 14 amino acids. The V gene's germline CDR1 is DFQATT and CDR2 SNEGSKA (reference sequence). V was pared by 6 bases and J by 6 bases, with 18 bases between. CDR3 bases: TGCAGTGCGATTCGCCAGGGTAAGGTCAATGAGCAGTTCTTC. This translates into CSAIRQGKVNEQFF.

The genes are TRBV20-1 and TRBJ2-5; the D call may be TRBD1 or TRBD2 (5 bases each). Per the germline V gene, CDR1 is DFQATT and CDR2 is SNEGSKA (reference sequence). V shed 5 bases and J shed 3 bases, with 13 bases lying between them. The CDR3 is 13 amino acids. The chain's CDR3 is CSAYLRGEETQYF. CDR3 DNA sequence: TGCAGTGCTTACCTACGGGGCGAAGAGACCCAGTACTTC.

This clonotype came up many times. The CDR3 coding sequence is TGTGCCACCAGTGATCGTCGACCCGATCTGGCCTACGAGCAGTACTTC. Protein: CATSDRRPDLAYEQYF. The V and J genes are TRBV24-1 and TRBJ2-7; D gene uncertain. The CDR3 is made up of 16 amino acids. Germline V gives CDR1 KGHDR, CDR2 SFDVKD. Trimming pared 3 bases from V and 2 bases from J, leaving 16 bases between.